Given below is one T cell receptor beta chain in context. Its target antigen remains unknown. Within one base of it there is no much larger clone, and no base qualities were kept. One collaborating source in Seattle enrolled patients during active infection and followed them longitudinally through the course of disease. The collaborating institutions used their own protocols to collect whole blood in K2EDTA tubes. For TCRbeta analysis, collaborator samples were shipped as frozen whole blood, as isolated PBMCs, or as DNA extracted from either sample type. The junction shows trimming of 6 bases on V and 3 bases on J, plus 15 bases between the germline ends. According to the germline V gene, CDR1 reads SGHRS and CDR2 reads YFSETQ. Inclusive of the bounding cysteine and phenylalanine, the CDR3 is 14 residues long. The sequence is cut down to CDR3 DNA, 42 bases in frame from base 1. This record comes from a study of blood T cell repertoires in COVID-19 (dated by TCRdb to 2020 to 2021). Some background on the complete study: Samples from collaborators originated in the United States, Italy and Spain and spanned both the acute and convalescent phases of COVID-19. Subjects who had been exposed to COVID-19, were actively infected with it, or had recovered from it provided the deeply sampled blood TCRbeta repertoires that made up the dataset. The samples were drawn from the first 160 participants of the ongoing ImmuneRACE study and from about 1,200 subjects provided by 6 global collaborators. The material from the prospective study consisted of cDNA or gDNA derived from T cells, B-cell-depleted T cells, or PBMCs. Nearly every sample came with metadata listing a de-identified subject ID, COVID-19 status, age in years and sex. A freely available public database, intended as a resource for researchers studying the immune response to SARS-CoV-2, is where the repertoires were released. Where available, HLA class I and class II types were taken from metadata supplied by the sample provider and were not determined by assay-based typing. Study-wide conclusions, independent of this receptor: How much clinical and demographic metadata was included differed by source and by participant, and the metadata was provided uncurated.

TCRbeta CDR3 regions were amplified from genomic DNA using the immunoSEQ Assay, a bias-controlled multiplex PCR. Concerning the study's data processing: The number of nucleated cells in each sample was estimated by amplification of reference gene primers within the assay. To quantify the absolute abundance of each unique TCRbeta CDR3 rearrangement, sequence reads were collapsed and filtered. For each sample, productive Simpson clonality was calculated as the square root of Simpson's diversity index over productive rearrangements. The source is immuneACCESS, and TCRdb retained only in-frame sequences with V and J called. Part of the clones is not carried over; for the studies checked, unresolved V genes explain less than half of this, and the remainder is unexplained. The V and J calls and the clone size are those of that table, but D and trimming were determined from the DNA. A total of some 48,000 clones appear in this sample, about nine tenths of them only once. The top ten clonotypes cover around 3% of the sample.

The clonotype comes from a woman older than 75 with COVID-19, enrolled during active disease. The rearranged chain carries TRBV5-1 and TRBJ2-5, and possibly TRBD2, on 5 matching bases. Sequencing was performed on peripheral blood. This receptor has the CDR3 CASTLSGIEETQYF. At the DNA level, the sequence is TGCGCCAGCACCCTGTCGGGAATTGAAGAGACCCAGTACTTC.